This is a list of T cell receptor beta chains from one sample in a study of response to subunit inactivated influenza vaccine. TCRdb called the RT-PCR reads again in MiXCR, with one record for every CDR3 protein. Among about 500,000 distinct CDR3 sequences listed, more than 15% were seen once. The sample here was CD4+ T cells sorted from PBMCs, taken less than 30 months after vaccination. The receptors here all came from a man between 45 and 75 years old who received an inactivated influenza vaccine. Both conserved end residues are part of each CDR3. Each record gives: CDR3 DNA, CDR3 protein, D gene, V gene, clone size, J gene. A D gene is named only where the DNA matches it firmly. Rows may omit the clone size; those that give it use once, few, many or a size class.

DNA: TGTGCCAGCAGTTTGACGCGACAGGGTATTTCGCAGTACTTC; CDR3: CASSLTRQGISQYF; D: TRBD1; V: TRBV28; size: NA; J: TRBJ2-7
DNA: TGTGCCAGCAGTGAATCTAGCGGGACCCCCAATGAGCAGTTCTTC; CDR3: CASSESSGTPNEQFF; D: TRBD2; V: TRBV2; size: few; J: TRBJ2-1
DNA: TGTGCCAGCAGTTTAGAACTCGGGGTCGAGCAGTACTTC; CDR3: CASSLELGVEQYF; D: NA; V: TRBV12-3/TRBV12-4; size: NA; J: TRBJ2-7
DNA: TGTGCCAGCAGCCCACGGGTGGATACGCAGTATTTT; CDR3: CASSPRVDTQYF; D: NA; V: TRBV9; size: NA; J: TRBJ2-3
DNA: TGTGCCTGGAGTAAGCCGGGACAGGGTGGGAGCGAGCAGTACTTC; CDR3: CAWSKPGQGGSEQYF; D: TRBD1; V: TRBV30; size: NA; J: TRBJ2-7
DNA: TGTGCCAGCAGCTCCAGCGGGAGGGCCTTTTACAATGAGCAGTTCTTC; CDR3: CASSSSGRAFYNEQFF; D: TRBD2; V: TRBV3-1; size: few; J: TRBJ2-1
DNA: TGTGCCAGCTCACCATCCATCCGCGGGACTAGCACAGATACGCAGTATTTT; CDR3: CASSPSIRGTSTDTQYF; D: NA; V: TRBV18; size: NA; J: TRBJ2-3
DNA: TGCGCCAGCAGCCAAATAGGGGTGGGCTCTAATGAAAAACTGTTTTTT; CDR3: CASSQIGVGSNEKLFF; D: NA; V: TRBV4-1; size: NA; J: TRBJ1-4
DNA: TGTGCCAGCAGTTACTCGACCACTGGAAACACCATATATTTT; CDR3: CASSYSTTGNTIYF; D: NA; V: TRBV6-5; size: few; J: TRBJ1-3
DNA: TGTGCCAGCAGCAGAACCCAGGGAGAGGGGTACTTC; CDR3: CASSRTQGEGYF; D: NA; V: TRBV7-9; size: NA; J: TRBJ2-5
DNA: TGTGCCAGCAGTTCCCCGGCGGGAGTACGGGAGACCCAGTACTTC; CDR3: CASSSPAGVRETQYF; D: TRBD2; V: TRBV28; size: many; J: TRBJ2-5
DNA: TGCAGCGTTGTGGTAATCCATGAGCAGTTCTTC; CDR3: CSVVVIHEQFF; D: NA; V: TRBV29-1; size: NA; J: TRBJ2-1
DNA: TGTGCCAGCAGCCCCAGAGTGGATTCGGAGCAGTTCTTC; CDR3: CASSPRVDSEQFF; D: NA; V: TRBV12-3/TRBV12-4; size: NA; J: TRBJ2-1
DNA: TGTGCCAGCAGCTTAGCCCTCGGCGTGGAGACCCAGTACTTC; CDR3: CASSLALGVETQYF; D: NA; V: TRBV7-2; size: NA; J: TRBJ2-5
DNA: TGTGCCAGCAGCCCCCCGGGACTAGCCTTCTACGAGCAGTACTTC; CDR3: CASSPPGLAFYEQYF; D: TRBD2; V: TRBV28; size: once; J: TRBJ2-7
DNA: TGTGCCAGCAGCTTCTCCAACTCCTACGAGCAGTACTTC; CDR3: CASSFSNSYEQYF; D: NA; V: TRBV7-2; size: few; J: TRBJ2-7
DNA: TGTGCCAGCAGCTTGAATCGGGGCGTGGGTAACACCGGGGAGCTGTTTTTT; CDR3: CASSLNRGVGNTGELFF; D: NA; V: TRBV7-2; size: NA; J: TRBJ2-2
DNA: TGTGCCAGCAGTTTTAGAGGAACAGATAGCAATCAGCCCCAGCATTTT; CDR3: CASSFRGTDSNQPQHF; D: NA; V: TRBV28; size: few; J: TRBJ1-5
DNA: TGTGCCAGTAGTATCGACACAGGGGGTGTCCAAAACATTCAGTACTTC; CDR3: CASSIDTGGVQNIQYF; D: TRBD1; V: TRBV19; size: few; J: TRBJ2-4
DNA: TGTGCCAGCAGCAGGGTAGCGGGAGCGAACTACGAGCAGTACTTC; CDR3: CASSRVAGANYEQYF; D: NA; V: TRBV21-1; size: NA; J: TRBJ2-7
DNA: TGCGCCAGCAGCTTTTCAAGGGAGGGGGAGCAGTACTTC; CDR3: CASSFSREGEQYF; D: TRBD2; V: TRBV5-1; size: few; J: TRBJ2-7
DNA: TGTGCCAGCAGTGACCCTATAGCGGCTCAAGAGACCCAGTACTTC; CDR3: CASSDPIAAQETQYF; D: NA; V: TRBV25-1; size: NA; J: TRBJ2-5
DNA: TGTGCCAGCAGGGGACAGAGCAATCAGCCCCAGCATTTT; CDR3: CASRGQSNQPQHF; D: TRBD1; V: TRBV12-3/TRBV12-4; size: few; J: TRBJ1-5
DNA: TGTGCCACCAGCAGCTACCCGGCCAATGAGCAGTTCTTC; CDR3: CATSSYPANEQFF; D: NA; V: TRBV15; size: NA; J: TRBJ2-1
DNA: TGTGCCACCAGCAGAGAGTCACACGGCGGCTACACCTTC; CDR3: CATSRESHGGYTF; D: NA; V: TRBV15; size: few; J: TRBJ1-2